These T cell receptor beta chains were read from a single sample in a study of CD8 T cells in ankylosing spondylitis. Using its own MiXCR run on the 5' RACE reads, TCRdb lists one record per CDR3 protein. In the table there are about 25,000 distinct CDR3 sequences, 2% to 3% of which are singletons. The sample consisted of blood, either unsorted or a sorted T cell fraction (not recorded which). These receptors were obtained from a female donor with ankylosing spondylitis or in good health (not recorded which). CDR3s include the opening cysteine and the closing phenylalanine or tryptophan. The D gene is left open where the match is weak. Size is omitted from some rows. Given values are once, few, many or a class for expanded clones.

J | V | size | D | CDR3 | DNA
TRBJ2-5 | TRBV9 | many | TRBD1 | CASSVATQGVQETQYF | TGTGCCAGCAGCGTAGCTACGCAGGGGGTACAAGAGACCCAGTACTTC
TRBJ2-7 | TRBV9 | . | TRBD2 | CASSVDTSGRSEQYF | TGTGCCAGCAGCGTAGACACTAGCGGGAGAAGCGAGCAGTACTTC
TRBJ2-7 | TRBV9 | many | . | CASSVGPSTAYEQYF | TGTGCCAGCAGCGTAGGGCCCTCGACAGCCTACGAGCAGTACTTC
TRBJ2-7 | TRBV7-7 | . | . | CASSPDEQYF | TGTGCCAGCAGCCCGGACGAGCAGTACTTC
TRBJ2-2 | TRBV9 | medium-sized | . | CASSGTTNTGELFF | TGTGCCAGCAGCGGGACTACGAACACCGGGGAGCTGTTTTTT
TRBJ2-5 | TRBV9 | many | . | CASSVAGVPETQYF | TGTGCCAGCAGCGTAGCGGGAGTCCCAGAGACCCAGTACTTC
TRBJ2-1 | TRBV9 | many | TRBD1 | CASSVRQGLTNYNEQFF | TGTGCCAGCAGCGTAAGACAGGGGTTGACAAATTACAATGAGCAGTTCTTC
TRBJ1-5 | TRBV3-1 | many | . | CASRPPRTDSNQPQHF | TGTGCCAGCAGGCCTCCCCGGACAGATAGCAATCAGCCCCAGCATTTT
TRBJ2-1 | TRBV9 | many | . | CASSPHGQDSYNEQFF | TGTGCCAGCAGTCCCCATGGGCAAGACTCCTACAATGAGCAGTTCTTC
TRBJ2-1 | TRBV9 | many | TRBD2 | CASSVTSGSYNEQFF | TGTGCCAGCAGCGTAACTAGCGGTTCCTACAATGAGCAGTTCTTC
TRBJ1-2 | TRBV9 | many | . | CASSTRGALNYGYTF | TGTGCCAGCAGCACTCGTGGCGCCCTTAACTATGGCTACACCTTC